The clone carrying this T cell receptor (beta chain) was seen at least ten times. As yet, its antigen is unknown. The memory fraction was CD4+CD45RO+CD25- cells. The CDR3 consists of 14 residues. Trimming removed 4 bases from V and 2 bases from J; junction bases left unmatched: 6. Germline lookup yields CDR1 SGHRS and CDR2 YFSETQ. Constant-region reverse primers amplified full-length variable regions, followed by semi-nested Nested Universal Primer A PCR. TCRdb reanalysed the 5' RACE reads using MiXCR and keeps one entry per CDR3 protein. Here the sample spans 35,000 to 50,000 distinct CDR3 sequences, 30% being singletons. Study-level points and caveats: The TCR gene usage of tumor memory CD4+ T cells clustered together with blood and lymph node memory CD4+ cells and with lymph node naive CD4+ cells. Tumor-infiltrating Treg TCR alpha and beta sequences overlapped most with tumor naive CD4+ T cells, then blood naive.

V usage is TRBV5-1 and J usage is TRBJ2-7; 7 nucleotides agree with TRBD1. This receptor was obtained from a female donor with breast cancer. The sequenced sample was tumor-infiltrating memory CD4+ T cells sorted from the breast tumor. Subset: memory CD4+ T cells, CD4+CD45RO+CD25-. CDR3 in amino acids: CASSPGTATYEQYF. The CDR3 coding sequence is TGCGCCAGCAGCCCCGGGACAGCCACCTACGAGCAGTACTTC.